A single sample gave rise to the 13 T cell receptor delta chains below, sequenced in a study of gamma-delta chains in newborns, infants, children. TCRdb re-analyzed the reads via CATT. The data show 8,500 to 13,000 delta-chain clones, around 3.5% seen once. The sequenced sample was blood. The receptors were gathered from a child who was a newborn, infant or young child, either healthy, febrile or measles-vaccinated (not recorded which).

The CDR3 DNA sequence: TGTGCTCTTGGGCAACCTTACCGCTTCCTACCTGGGGGGTTTGAGACCGATAAACTCATCTTT. It encodes CALGQPYRFLPGGFETDKLIF. This chain connects TRDV1 to TRDJ1; perhaps TRDD2 as D (8 bases). V gave up 5 bases and J gave up 2 bases, with 33 bases separating them. Germline CDR1 is TSWWSYY and CDR2 is QGS. CDR3 length: 21 residues.

CDR3 loop: CACDCLLGDKFWDTRQMFF. In DNA, the CDR3 is TGTGCCTGTGACTGCTTACTGGGGGATAAGTTCTGGGACACCCGACAGATGTTTTTC. V gene TRDV2 combines with J gene TRDJ3, with 11 positions matching TRDD3. V gave up 3 bases and J gave up 3 bases; unmatched junction bases: 9. From germline, CDR1 is GEAIGNYY and CDR2 EKD. There are 19 residues in the CDR3.

By sample share, this clone is medium-sized. The identical CDR3 is also encoded by other nucleotide sequences in the sample. The chain employs TRDV2 and TRDJ2; TRDD3 matches 13 bases. Unmatched junction bases numbered 0, after V lost 1 base and J lost 8 bases. The V gene's germline CDR1 is GEAIGNYY and CDR2 EKD. The CDR3 extends over 14 amino acids. The CDR3 is CACDTLGDTAQLFF. CDR3 in DNA: TGTGCCTGTGACACACTGGGGGATACGGCACAACTCTTCTTT.

This clone ranks as medium-sized. The J gene is TRDJ3, the V gene TRDV2, with D possibly matching TRDD3 (5 bases). CDR1 and CDR2 from the germline V gene are GEAIGNYY and EKD. V lost 3 bases to trimming and J lost 0 bases, with 14 bases between them. This CDR3 is 18 amino acids long. Here the CDR3 reads CACDEPGASSWDTRQMFF. The CDR3 nucleotides are TGTGCCTGTGACGAGCCGGGGGCCAGCTCCTGGGACACCCGACAGATGTTTTTC.

The chain is built from TRDV1 and TRDJ1, with D perhaps matching TRDD3 (5 bases). The CDR3 totals 15 residues. The V gene's germline CDR1 is TSWWSYY and CDR2 QGS. V lost 1 base and J 3 bases, leaving 12 bases between the germline ends. CDR3 residues: CALGERWDSADKLIF. CDR3 DNA: TGTGCTCTTGGGGAACGTTGGGATTCGGCCGATAAACTCATCTTT.

This clone was seen a few times. This rearrangement joins TRDV3 to TRDJ1, with a weak D call TRDD3 (5 bases). The CDR3 spans 18 residues. V was cut by 2 bases and J by 4 bases, with 29 bases left in between. CDR1 is TVYSNPD, CDR2 GDNSRS, per germline (reference sequence). Written as DNA, the CDR3 is TGTGCCTTTTCCGAGCTGGGCATACCCTTGGATCCGTACGATAAACTCATCTTT. Amino acid sequence: CAFSELGIPLDPYDKLIF.

This clone has just a few counts. V gene TRDV3 combines with J gene TRDJ1; 9 bases are shared with TRDD3. V lost 3 bases to trimming and J lost 3 bases; unmatched junction nucleotides: 17. CDR1 is TVYSNPD, CDR2 GDNSRS, per germline (reference sequence). The CDR3 loop spans 17 amino acids. This CDR3 reads CALPFPTLGDGPDKLIF. The CDR3, as DNA: TGTGCCTTGCCTTTTCCTACTCTGGGGGATGGGCCCGATAAACTCATCTTT.

Concerning this clone itself: The mismatch at residues 4 and 8 between this DNA's translation and the TCRdb protein of a much larger clone likely reflects a read error; the protein shown is translated from the DNA. This chain connects TRDV2 to TRDJ1; D unresolved. The CDR3 is 18 amino acids. Germline V gene sequence: CDR1 GEAIGNYY, CDR2 EKD. The V end was cut by 5 bases, the J end by 0 bases, with 24 bases between. CDR3 amino acids: CACGTLGHARPDTDKLIF. The DNA of the CDR3 is TGTGCCTGTGGCACTCTCGGACATGCTAGACCTGACACCGATAAACTCATCTTT.

CDR3 amino acids: CACDSLTGGYQVLIF. The CDR3 DNA is TGTGCCTGTGACAGCCTAACTGGGGGATACCAGGTACTCATCTTT. The chain combines TRDV2 with TRDJ1; TRDD3 matches at 12 bases. The V and J ends lost 2 bases and 10 bases, in that order; junction bases with no gene match: 10. Germline CDR1 is GEAIGNYY and CDR2 is EKD. There are 15 residues in the CDR3.

A few counts support this clone. The genes are TRDV1 and TRDJ2; weak D call: TRDD2 (6 bases). With 4 bases removed from V and 2 bases from J, the gap between germline ends came to 26 bases. The CDR3 contains 20 residues. CDR1 is TSWWSYY and CDR2 is QGS in the germline V gene. CDR3 loop: CALGGPSRRPIHRLTAQLFF. DNA for the CDR3: TGTGCTCTTGGGGGGCCTTCCCGACGCCCGATCCATCGGTTGACAGCACAACTCTTCTTT.

About this clone: A much more abundant neighbour one base away suggests this may be a read error. V is TRDV1 and J is TRDJ1; D may be TRDD3 (7 bases). TCRdb records no J gene; here it was assigned by comparing the DNA to germline. Germline V gives CDR1 TSWWSYY, CDR2 QGS. Trimming took 3 bases from V and 3 from J, leaving 32 bases between them. The CDR3 totals 21 residues. The CDR3 spells CALGERRPSADWGSHSDKLIF. Written as DNA, the CDR3 is TGTGCTCTTGGGGAGCGAAGGCCTTCCGCGGACTGGGGATCCCACTCCGATAAACTCATCTTT.

This chain joins TRDV3 and TRDJ1; TRDD3 might be the D (6 bases). Looked up from germline, CDR1 is TVYSNPD and CDR2 is GDNSRS (reference sequence). Between the trimmed V and J ends, which lost 2 bases and 0 bases, there was a span of 28 bases. The CDR3 runs to 19 residues. The CDR3 protein is CAFWLPPVPGESHTDKLIF. CDR3 in DNA: TGTGCCTTTTGGCTTCCCCCTGTACCGGGGGAAAGTCACACCGATAAACTCATCTTT.

A few counts support this clone. The rearrangement uses TRDV2 and TRDJ1; 9 positions match TRDD3. V gave up 0 bases and J gave up 1 base; unmatched junction bases: 8. CDR3 length equals 17 residues. Germline CDR1 and CDR2: GEAIGNYY and EKD. The CDR3 sequence is CACDTPLLGDPTDKLIF. CDR3 DNA sequence: TGTGCCTGTGACACCCCCTTACTGGGGGACCCCACCGATAAACTCATCTTT.